A single sample is the source of the 22 T cell receptor beta chains below, sequenced in a study of blood T cell repertoires in COVID-19. Generated by immunoSEQ multiplex PCR, the TCRdb table keeps only in-frame clones and is missing some. The sample has 350,000 to 450,000 clones; approximately 90% are singletons. The sequenced material came from PBMCs or T cells enriched from blood (not recorded which). Every receptor here comes from a young man who had recovered from COVID-19.

This clone occurred a few times. V is TRBV4-1 and J is TRBJ1-6; a possible D gene is TRBD1 (5 bases). Germline V lookup: CDR1 MGHRA, CDR2 YSYEKL. CDR3 length equals 18 residues. V gave up 0 bases and J gave up 8 bases, with 20 bases separating them. The CDR3: CASSQDSAGLKLDSPLHF. The CDR3 DNA sequence: TGCGCCAGCAGCCAAGATAGCGCGGGACTAAAATTGGATTCACCCCTCCACTTT.

The CDR3 reads CTSSQEFGLAGAEQFF. The CDR3, as DNA: TGCACCAGCAGCCAAGAGTTTGGCCTAGCGGGTGCCGAGCAGTTCTTC. The rearrangement links TRBV1 to TRBJ2-1; TRBD2 reflects the table's D call only, with no check against the DNA. TRBV1 is given as a pseudogene. The CDR3 contains 16 residues.

The chain joins TRBV19 to TRBJ2-1; 13 positions match TRBD2. Germline loops: CDR1 LNHDA, CDR2 SQIVND (reference sequence). There are 15 residues in the CDR3. The trim removed 3 bases at V and 8 bases at J, leaving 4 bases unmatched. The CDR3 nucleotides are TGTGCCAGTAGTATTGGGACTAGCGGGACGGATGAGCAGTTCTTC. This codes for CASSIGTSGTDEQFF.

This chain joins TRBV7-9 and TRBJ2-3; 7 bases match TRBD2. CDR1 SEHNR and CDR2 FQNEAQ come from the germline V gene (reference sequence). V lost 3 bases, J lost 0 bases, and 9 bases stayed unmatched. The CDR3 sequence is 17 residues long. The DNA for the CDR3 is TGTGCCAGCAGCTTTCTCCGGGGTAGCGGGAGCACAGATACGCAGTATTTT. Residues: CASSFLRGSGSTDTQYF.

The chain couples TRBV11-2 to TRBJ1-1; 7 bases are shared with TRBD1. V shed 6 bases and J 2 bases; nucleotides not matched to a gene: 9. Germline assignment: CDR1 SGHAT and CDR2 FQNNGV. The length of the CDR3 is 15 residues. The DNA for the CDR3 is TGTGCCAGCAGGTATAGTGACAGGGATAACACTGAAGCTTTCTTT. The encoded protein is CASRYSDRDNTEAFF.

This clone was observed once. The CDR3 protein is CASSLVIRGETQYF. In DNA form, the CDR3 reads TGTGCCAGCAGCTTAGTAATTCGAGGGGAGACCCAGTACTTC. The chain couples TRBV7-9 to TRBJ2-5, with TRBD2 as a possible D gene (5 bases). The CDR3 length is 14 residues. CDR1 and CDR2 from the germline V gene are SEHNR and FQNEAQ (reference sequence). Trimming removed 1 base at V and 5 bases at J, with 11 bases between.

The rearrangement joins TRBV9 to TRBJ2-5; D remains unclear. Germline CDR1 SGDLS, CDR2 YYNGEE. V was pared by 0 bases and J by 5 bases, with 11 bases between. There are 14 residues in the CDR3. For the CDR3, the DNA is TGTGCCAGCAGCGTAGATCCAGTCGGGGAGACCCAGTACTTC. This gives the protein CASSVDPVGETQYF.

The gene calls are TRBV14 and TRBJ2-2, with D possibly being TRBD1 (5 bases). The CDR3 consists of 17 residues. V gave up 2 bases and J gave up 0 bases, with 13 bases separating them. CDR1 is SGHDN, CDR2 FVKESK, per germline. The CDR3 region has the DNA TGTGCCAGCAGCCAATACGTTGCAGGGTCGAACACCGGGGAGCTGTTTTTT. It translates to CASSQYVAGSNTGELFF.

The chain links TRBV24-1 to TRBJ2-7; D gene uncertain. The CDR3 is 14 amino acids. Germline V gives CDR1 KGHDR, CDR2 SFDVKD. The V gene lost 0 bases and the J gene lost 2 bases, with 7 bases spanning the gap. The CDR3 here is CATSDLGSPYEQYF. CDR3 nucleotides: TGTGCCACCAGTGATTTGGGCAGTCCCTACGAGCAGTACTTC.

The rearrangement uses TRBV3-1 (or the pseudogene TRBV3-2) and TRBJ1-2; tentative D call: TRBD1 (6 bases). Germline V gene lookup returns CDR1 LGHDT and CDR2 YNNKEL (reference sequence). The CDR3 covers 14 residues. Trimming stripped 1 base from V and 2 bases from J, with 8 bases between. The CDR3 loop is CASSQGGHNYGYTF. The CDR3 DNA follows: TGTGCCAGCAGCCAAGGGGGACACAACTATGGCTACACCTTC.

CDR3 DNA sequence: TGTGCCAGCGGGAGCCAAACCTACAATGAGCAGTTCTTC. Translation gives CASGSQTYNEQFF. V gene TRBV2 combines with J gene TRBJ2-1; the D gene is possibly TRBD2 (5 bases). The germline V and J ends were trimmed by 8 bases and 2 bases, with 10 bases remaining between them. Germline loops: CDR1 SNHLY, CDR2 FYNNEI. The CDR3 extends over 13 amino acids.

The CDR3 DNA follows: TGTGCCAGCAGTTTATTGTCAGGGGGGAACAATCAGCCCCAGCATTTT. Protein sequence: CASSLLSGGNNQPQHF. The gene calls are TRBV28 and TRBJ1-5; 7 bases match TRBD1. The CDR3 runs 16 residues. Per the germline V gene, CDR1 is MDHEN and CDR2 is SYDVKM. Unmatched junction bases numbered 6, after V lost 1 base and J lost 3 bases.

The chain uses TRBV18 and TRBJ2-7; 7 bases are shared with TRBD1. V trimming: 3 bases; J trimming: 2 bases; junction bases outside the gene matches: 4. Germline CDR1 is KGHSH and CDR2 is LQKENI. The CDR3 extends over 14 amino acids. CDR3: CASSPSTGTYEQYF. CDR3 in DNA: TGTGCCAGCTCACCCTCGACAGGGACCTACGAGCAGTACTTC. Filled out from reference TRBV18 and TRBJ2-7, the complete variable domain reads NAGVMQNPRHLVRRRGQEARLRCSPMKGHSHVYWYRQLPEEGLKFMVYLQKENIIDESGMPKERFSAEFPKEGPSILRIQQVVRGDSAAYFCASSPSTGTYEQYFGPGTRLTVT.

The V gene is TRBV4-2, the J gene TRBJ1-4; TRBD1 matches 8 bases. Germline loops: CDR1 LGHNA, CDR2 YNFKEQ. The CDR3 has 16 amino acids. With V trimmed by 0 bases and J by 7 bases, 7 bases remained unmatched. CDR3 DNA sequence: TGTGCCAGCAGCCAAGATAATAGACAGGGGCTTGAAAAACTGTTTTTT. Protein product: CASSQDNRQGLEKLFF.

The CDR3 sequence is CASSLPSASSYNEQFF. Here the CDR3 DNA reads TGTGCCAGCAGTTTACCCAGCGCTAGCTCCTACAATGAGCAGTTCTTC. The V call is TRBV28, the J call TRBJ2-1, with unresolved D. The CDR3 has 16 residues. V was pared by 2 bases and J by 0 bases, with 11 bases between. CDR1 and CDR2 from the germline V gene are MDHEN and SYDVKM.

V usage is TRBV5-5 and J usage is TRBJ2-1; 10 nucleotides agree with TRBD2. From germline, CDR1 is SGHKS and CDR2 YYEKEE (reference sequence). The trim removed 7 bases at V and 7 bases at J, leaving 8 bases unmatched. The CDR3 spans 14 residues. CDR3 nucleotide sequence: TGTGCCAGCGTTGTTCTAGCGGGAGTGAATGAGCAGTTCTTC. It yields the protein CASVVLAGVNEQFF.

This rearrangement joins TRBV19 to TRBJ2-3; no clear D. V was clipped by 1 base and J by 1 base, with 18 bases between them. The germline V gene has CDR1 LNHDA and CDR2 SQIVND (reference sequence). The CDR3 loop spans 18 amino acids. In DNA form, the CDR3 reads TGTGCCAGTAGTATAGGACGTGTTCGGGTACGGGGCACAGATACGCAGTATTTT. It encodes CASSIGRVRVRGTDTQYF.

The chain couples TRBV28 to TRBJ1-3; 7 positions match TRBD1. CDR3 size: 15 residues. Germline V lookup: CDR1 MDHEN, CDR2 SYDVKM. The trim removed 6 bases at V and 2 bases at J, leaving 7 bases unmatched. The CDR3 spells CASRYRGPAGNTIYF. The CDR3 coding sequence is TGTGCCAGCAGATACAGGGGACCGGCTGGAAACACCATATATTTT.

This chain joins TRBV3-1 (or the pseudogene TRBV3-2) and TRBJ2-1, with 7 positions matching TRBD2. CDR3 size: 11 residues. Per the germline V gene, CDR1 is LGHDT and CDR2 is YNNKEL (reference sequence). Trimming took 8 bases from V and 8 from J; bases not matched to a gene: 3. CDR3 nucleotides: TGTGCCAGCTGGGGGGGTCATGAGCAGTTCTTC. Protein product: CASWGGHEQFF.

The chain uses TRBV4-1 and TRBJ2-6, with TRBD2 matching over 15 bases. Germline loops: CDR1 MGHRA, CDR2 YSYEKL. The CDR3 has 21 residues. With V trimmed by 0 bases and J by 4 bases, 10 bases remained unmatched. This chain's CDR3 is CASSQEVAGLAGGRGANVLTF. The CDR3 DNA follows: TGCGCCAGCAGCCAAGAAGTGGCTGGACTAGCGGGAGGGCGCGGGGCCAACGTCCTGACTTTC.

This sequence joins TRBV7-2 and TRBJ2-1, with TRBD2 matching over 7 bases. Germline loops: CDR1 SGHTA, CDR2 FQGNSA. V lost 3 bases, J lost 3 bases, and 5 bases stayed unmatched. The CDR3 consists of 15 residues. The CDR3 here is CASSFSSGVYNEQFF. CDR3 in DNA: TGTGCCAGCAGCTTTTCTAGCGGAGTCTACAATGAGCAGTTCTTC.

This clone appeared once. V usage is TRBV28 and J usage is TRBJ1-6; D uncertain. The germline V gene has CDR1 MDHEN and CDR2 SYDVKM. This CDR3 is built from 14 residues. V dropped 6 bases and J dropped 7 bases, with 13 bases sitting between them. CDR3 sequence reads: CASSATYLNSPLHF. CDR3 sequence (DNA): TGTGCCAGCAGCGCTACCTACCTAAATTCACCCCTCCACTTT.